This TCR beta chain was observed in a study of CD8+CD57+ T cells in acquired aplastic anemia. With 6 bases removed from V and 5 bases from J, the gap between germline ends came to 7 bases. Germline V gene lookup returns CDR1 MNHEY and CDR2 SVGEGT. The CDR3 runs to 11 residues. The use of genomic DNA as template underpinned the TCR beta VDJ and CDR3 profiling. Using its own MiXCR run on the reads, TCRdb lists one record per CDR3 protein. The data show more than 250,000 distinct CDR3 sequences, with around three fifths seen just once and 7.5% to 9% held by the top ten. The sample comprised sorted CD4+, CD8+, or CD8+CD57+ T cells (not recorded which) from PBMCs. The chain uses TRBV6-2 or TRBV6-3 and TRBJ1-2; no clear D gene. The sequence came from a human donor with severe aplastic anemia or a healthy control (not recorded which). The CDR3 loop reads CASREGYGYTF. CDR3 coding DNA: TGTGCCAGCAGGGAGGGTTATGGCTACACCTTC.